Below, 21 T cell receptor beta chains from the same sample are listed, as sequenced in a study of OX40 agonist ivuxolimab in advanced cancers. Sequencing used immunoSEQ multiplex PCR; TCRdb keeps in-frame clones, though not all of them. The table shows 40,000 to 60,000 clones, with 75% to 80% occurring only once. Sequenced here: CD4+ or CD8+ T cells sorted from blood, sampled in a trial of the OX40 agonist ivuxolimab. Receptors were obtained from an adult with an advanced solid tumor such as melanoma, head and neck, liver or kidney cancer.

The chain recombines TRBV5-4 with TRBJ1-2; unclear D gene. The CDR3 totals 13 residues. The V end was cut by 4 bases, the J end by 4 bases, with 11 bases between. CDR1 and CDR2 (germline): SGHNT, YYREEE (reference sequence). The CDR3 here is CASSLIGVYGYTF. DNA for the CDR3: TGTGCCAGCAGCCTCATTGGGGTCTATGGCTACACCTTC.

J is TRBJ1-2 and V is TRBV27, with 7 bases identical to TRBD1. The germline V gene encodes CDR1 MNHEY and CDR2 SMNVEV (reference sequence). CDR3 size: 15 residues. With V trimmed by 5 bases and J by 8 bases, 14 bases remained unmatched. CDR3 DNA: TGTGCCAGCAGTATCTTCGGACAGGATCTGCTCGGCTACACCTTC. Its protein product is CASSIFGQDLLGYTF.

This clone was detected only a few times. The CDR3 loop reads CASSLGRTLGPEQFF. The CDR3 DNA sequence: TGTGCCAGCAGCTTGGGAAGGACTCTCGGTCCCGAGCAGTTCTTC. This sequence joins TRBV5-6 and TRBJ2-1; TRBD2 is a possible D gene (5 bases). Looked up from germline, CDR1 is SGHDT and CDR2 is YYEEEE. The V and J ends lost 0 bases and 10 bases respectively, with 17 bases between them. There are 15 residues in the CDR3.

The V call is TRBV11-2, the J call TRBJ2-7, with 9 bases that match TRBD1. The CDR3 length is 14 residues. The V and J ends lost 5 bases and 5 bases, in that order; junction bases with no gene match: 7. Per germline, CDR1 SGHAT and CDR2 FQNNGV. Here the CDR3 DNA reads TGTGCCAGCAGCCCCGGGACAGGGCTCAACGAGCAGTACTTC. Protein sequence: CASSPGTGLNEQYF.

The chain couples TRBV9 to TRBJ1-2; D call uncertain. Germline assignment: CDR1 SGDLS and CDR2 YYNGEE. V lost 3 bases and J lost 8, with 8 bases in between. The CDR3 contains 11 residues. The DNA of the CDR3 is TGTGCCAGCAGCGCACCACAGGGCTACACCTTC. It is translated as CASSAPQGYTF.

This clone has more than one count but fewer than ten. The V gene is TRBV18, the J gene TRBJ1-5; D may be TRBD1 (5 bases). Germline assignment: CDR1 KGHSH and CDR2 LQKENI. V was cut by 4 bases and J by 6 bases, with 7 bases left in between. This CDR3 comprises 12 residues. The CDR3 coding sequence is TGTGCCAGCTCACTAGGGGCTCAGCCCCAGCATTTT. Encoded protein: CASSLGAQPQHF.

The rearrangement uses TRBV29-1 and TRBJ2-1, with D possibly matching TRBD2 (6 bases). The CDR3 runs 13 residues. CDR1 and CDR2 (germline): SQVTM, ANQGSEA. CDR3 in DNA: TGCATGGCGGGCGGGGATCTCTACAATGAGCAGTTCTTC. This sequence encodes CMAGGDLYNEQFF.

The chain combines TRBV28 with TRBJ2-7; D is ambiguous. This CDR3 has 13 residues. Trimming shortened V by 5 bases and J by 7 bases, and 15 bases separated the two germline ends. Germline V gene lookup returns CDR1 MDHEN and CDR2 SYDVKM. The CDR3 loop is CASSPGSLNEQYF. Written as DNA, the CDR3 is TGTGCCAGCAGTCCCGGGTCCCTAAATGAGCAGTACTTC.

The chain recombines TRBV10-3 with TRBJ2-5; TRBD2 matches 8 bases. Per germline, CDR1 ENHRY and CDR2 SYGVKD. This CDR3 has 15 amino acids. J lost 3 bases, V lost 3 bases, and 6 bases had no gene match. CDR3 sequence: CAISDSSGREETQYF. The CDR3 DNA is TGTGCCATCAGTGATTCAAGCGGGAGAGAAGAGACCCAGTACTTC.

The rearrangement uses TRBV5-1 and TRBJ2-3; tentatively, D is TRBD1 or TRBD2 (6 bases each). This CDR3 contains 13 residues. Germline assignment: CDR1 SGHRS and CDR2 YFSETQ. V lost 7 bases and J 5 bases, leaving 14 bases between the germline ends. The CDR3 DNA reads as TGCGCCAGCCGACGGGGGCAAGAAGATACGCAGTATTTT. Translation: CASRRGQEDTQYF.

V gene TRBV7-2 combines with J gene TRBJ1-3; no definite D call. V was clipped by 4 bases and J by 8 bases, with 15 bases between them. This CDR3 contains 14 residues. Germline V gene sequence: CDR1 SGHTA, CDR2 FQGNSA. CDR3 region: CASSSYDRGDTIYF. Written as DNA, the CDR3 is TGTGCCAGCAGCTCCTACGACCGCGGCGACACCATATATTTT.

This sequence joins TRBV21-1 and TRBJ1-5. TRBV21-1 is termed a pseudogene. The CDR3 runs 17 residues. The CDR3 DNA follows: TGTGCCAGCAGCAAAATCTCCAGGAGACATAGCAATCAGCCCCAGCATTTT. Translated: CASSKISRRHSNQPQHF.

This rearrangement joins TRBV19 to TRBJ2-1; TRBD1 matches 10 bases. There are 13 residues in the CDR3. After removal of 7 bases from V and 10 bases from J, the junction contained 7 bases not matched to a gene. Germline loops: CDR1 LNHDA, CDR2 SQIVND (reference sequence). CDR3 sequence: CASKATGGNEQFF. The CDR3, as DNA: TGTGCCAGTAAGGCGACAGGGGGCAACGAGCAGTTCTTC.

The gene calls are TRBV5-1 and TRBJ2-5, with D uncertain. CDR3 length: 14 residues. V was pared by 0 bases and J by 4 bases, with 10 bases between. Per the germline V gene, CDR1 is SGHRS and CDR2 is YFSETQ. The CDR3 nucleotides are TGCGCCAGCAGCTTGGTCCCTGATTTAGAGACCCAGTACTTC. This translates into CASSLVPDLETQYF. The variable domain in full, completed from reference TRBV5-1 and TRBJ2-5, reads KAGVTQTPRYLIKTRGQQVTLSCSPISGHRSVSWYQQTPGQGLQFLFEYFSETQRNKGNFPGRFSGRQFSNSRSEMNVSTLELGDSALYLCASSLVPDLETQYFGPGTRLLVL.

This chain links TRBV29-1 with TRBJ1-1, with 8 bases matching TRBD1. This CDR3 has 14 residues. Germline CDR1 and CDR2: SQVTM and ANQGSEA. J gave up 6 bases and V 5 bases, and 11 bases lay outside the gene matches. CDR3 sequence reads: CSVQAGGGWAEAFF. In DNA form, the CDR3 reads TGCAGCGTTCAGGCAGGGGGCGGGTGGGCTGAAGCTTTCTTT.

The table lists this clone with a few counts. Here the CDR3 DNA reads TGTGCCAGCAGCCCTCCGGGACTAGCGGGTACCGGGGAGCTGTTTTTT. It translates to CASSPPGLAGTGELFF. The rearrangement joins TRBV9 to TRBJ2-2; the match to TRBD2 covers 12 bases. Germline values: CDR1 SGDLS, CDR2 YYNGEE. Germline trimming cut 4 bases from V and 5 bases from J; bases unmatched to any gene: 6. This CDR3 comprises 16 residues.

The chain uses TRBV11-2 and TRBJ2-5, with D perhaps TRBD1 (6 bases). V was clipped by 5 bases and J by 3 bases, with 19 bases between them. The germline V gene has CDR1 SGHAT and CDR2 FQNNGV. This CDR3 contains 16 residues. CDR3 bases: TGTGCCAGCAGCACCTCAGGGGACACCCCGAAAGAGACCCAGTACTTC. This encodes CASSTSGDTPKETQYF.

The chain combines TRBV7-2 with TRBJ2-3; D is undetermined. The V gene's germline CDR1 is SGHTA and CDR2 FQGNSA. The CDR3 runs to 13 residues. Deletions cut 4 bases from V and 6 bases from J, with 11 bases between. CDR3 DNA sequence: TGTGCCAGCAGCTCCGCGCCCCGGGATACGCAGTATTTT. Its translation is CASSSAPRDTQYF.

V gene TRBV2 combines with J gene TRBJ2-2; the D is unclear. Trimming left V 9 bases short and J 1 base short, with 12 bases between. The CDR3 extends over 14 amino acids. Germline CDR1 reads SNHLY; CDR2 reads FYNNEI. CDR3 protein: CASLNNGNTGELFF. The DNA for the CDR3 is TGTGCCAGTCTCAACAATGGGAACACCGGGGAGCTGTTTTTT.

The chain is built from TRBV9 and TRBJ2-5; 8 nucleotides align to TRBD1. The V gene's germline CDR1 is SGDLS and CDR2 YYNGEE. The V segment lost 5 bases and the J segment 5 bases; nucleotides outside the gene matches: 8. The CDR3 sequence is 14 residues long. The CDR3 loop is CASSNSGGTETQYF. CDR3 bases: TGTGCCAGCAGTAATTCAGGGGGCACGGAGACCCAGTACTTC.

The chain is built from TRBV20-1 and TRBJ1-1, with D perhaps matching TRBD1 (5 bases). Trimming cost V 7 bases and J 7 bases, with 10 bases left between them. The V gene's germline CDR1 is DFQATT and CDR2 SNEGSKA (reference sequence). CDR3 size: 10 residues. The CDR3 coding sequence is TGCAGTGTTGACAGAAATGAAGCTTTCTTT. It encodes CSVDRNEAFF.